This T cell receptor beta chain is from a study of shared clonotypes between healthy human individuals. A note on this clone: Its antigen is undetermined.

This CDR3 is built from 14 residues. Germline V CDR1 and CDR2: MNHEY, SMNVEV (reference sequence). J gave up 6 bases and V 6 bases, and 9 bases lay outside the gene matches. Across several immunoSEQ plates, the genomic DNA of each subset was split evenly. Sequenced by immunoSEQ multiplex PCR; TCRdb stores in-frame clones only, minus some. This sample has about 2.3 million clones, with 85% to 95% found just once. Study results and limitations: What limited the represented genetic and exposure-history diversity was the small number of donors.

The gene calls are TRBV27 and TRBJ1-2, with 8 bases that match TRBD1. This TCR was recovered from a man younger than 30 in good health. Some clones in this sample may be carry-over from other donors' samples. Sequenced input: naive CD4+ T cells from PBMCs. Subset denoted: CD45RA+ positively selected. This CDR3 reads CASSLVQGVDGYTF. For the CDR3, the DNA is TGTGCCAGCAGCCTCGTACAGGGGGTGGATGGCTACACCTTC.